The 22 T cell receptor beta chains listed next were all sequenced from one sample in a study of beta chain features in type 1 diabetes. Study outcomes and limitations: In every one of the four CD4+ subsets, TCRB CDR3s were moderately but significantly shorter in Type 1 diabetes patients.

Their antigens are not known. TCRB transcripts that were expressed got sequenced, as all of the isolated RNA had been reverse transcribed. Repertoires were generated with immunoSEQ multiplex PCR, while TCRdb's copy carries only in-frame clones and drops some. The repertoire holds approximately 730,000 clones, with under 15% as singletons. Sequencing used naive CD4+ T cells from blood. These receptors were taken from a man between 18 and 35 years old with type 1 diabetes.

The CDR3 nucleotides read TGTGCCAGCTCACATTCAGGGATTCGGGAGACCCAGTACTTC. It is translated as CASSHSGIRETQYF. This sequence joins TRBV18 and TRBJ2-5; tentative D call: TRBD1 (5 bases). The germline V and J ends were trimmed by 4 bases and 5 bases, with 14 bases remaining between them. The germline V gene has CDR1 KGHSH and CDR2 LQKENI. The CDR3 contains 14 residues.

The gene calls are TRBV19 and TRBJ1-6, with D tentatively TRBD1 (5 bases). The CDR3 loop spans 15 amino acids. CDR1 LNHDA and CDR2 SQIVND come from the germline V gene (reference sequence). V was shortened by 3 bases and J by 2 bases, with 8 bases between the two germline ends. The CDR3 is CASSIHRTYNSPLHF. The CDR3 region has the DNA TGTGCCAGTAGTATTCACAGGACCTATAATTCACCCCTCCACTTT. The variable domain in full, with the rest retrieved from reference TRBV19 and TRBJ1-6, is DGGITQSPKYLFRKEGQNVTLSCEQNLNHDAMYWYRQDPGQGLRLIYYSQIVNDFQKGDIAEGYSVSREKKESFPLTVTSAQKNPTAFYLCASSIHRTYNSPLHFGNGTRLTVT.

This clone was seen at least ten times. The V gene is TRBV30, the J gene TRBJ2-7, with 8 positions matching TRBD2. Germline V gene lookup returns CDR1 GTSNPN and CDR2 SVGIG (reference sequence). This CDR3 has 15 residues. J lost 3 bases, V lost 0 bases, and 7 bases had no gene match. CDR3 residues: CAWSVRLAGNYEQYF. As DNA, the CDR3 is TGTGCCTGGAGTGTACGGTTAGCGGGGAACTACGAGCAGTACTTC.

CDR3 nucleotide sequence: TGCAGACCCGGGACACCTGAAGCTTTCTTT. Protein: CRPGTPEAFF. The rearrangement uses TRBV20-1 and TRBJ1-1; tentatively, D is TRBD1 (6 bases). This CDR3 comprises 10 residues. The germline gives CDR1 DFQATT, CDR2 SNEGSKA (reference sequence).

This chain joins TRBV14 and TRBJ1-1; TRBD1 is a possible D gene (5 bases). V shed 2 bases and J shed 3 bases, with 16 bases lying between them. The CDR3 is made up of 16 amino acids. From germline, CDR1 is SGHDN and CDR2 FVKESK. The CDR3 DNA sequence: TGTGCCAGCAGCCAATGGTATGGGCTAGGGGACACTGAAGCTTTCTTT. Encoded protein: CASSQWYGLGDTEAFF.

The rearrangement links TRBV4-1 to TRBJ2-3; TRBD2 aligns across 10 bases. V lost 4 bases and J lost 0; bases outside the gene matches: 10. There are 18 residues in the CDR3. Germline V gene sequence: CDR1 MGHRA, CDR2 YSYEKL. In nucleotides, the CDR3 is TGCGCCAGCAGCCCGGGACTAGCGCATGGGAGGAGCACAGATACGCAGTATTTT. Translated, it gives CASSPGLAHGRSTDTQYF.

The chain employs TRBV29-1 and TRBJ1-1; D not resolved. The germline V gene has CDR1 SQVTM and CDR2 ANQGSEA. The ends were cut back, 2 bases at V and 0 bases at J, with 7 bases in the middle. The CDR3 runs 13 residues. The CDR3 here is CSVEFRMNTEAFF. CDR3 DNA sequence: TGCAGCGTTGAATTCCGGATGAACACTGAAGCTTTCTTT.

With regard to this clone: Compared with germline, one end of the junction differs, possibly owing to a read error. This chain joins TRBV10-3 and TRBJ2-2, with D hard to call. Looked up from germline, CDR1 is ENHRY and CDR2 is SYGVKD. This CDR3 is built from 12 residues. CDR3 DNA sequence: TGTGCCACCAGTGGGGACACCGGGGAGCTGTTTTTT. Translating gives CATSGDTGELFF.

The chain couples TRBV5-1 to TRBJ1-2; D not resolved. The CDR3 spans 17 residues. The germline gives CDR1 SGHRS, CDR2 YFSETQ. The V gene lost 3 bases and the J gene lost 2 bases, with 20 bases spanning the gap. The CDR3 bases are TGCGCCAGCAGCTCAACCTCGGACGCGTCGTCCAACTATGGCTACACCTTC. Translated: CASSSTSDASSNYGYTF.

The chain uses TRBV7-6 and TRBJ2-6, with D perhaps matching TRBD1 (6 bases). Trimming shortened V by 3 bases and J by 0 bases, and 15 bases separated the two germline ends. The CDR3 has 18 residues. CDR1 and CDR2 from the germline V gene are SGHVS and FNYEAQ. The CDR3: CASSLGTGLYSGANVLTF. Written as DNA, the CDR3 is TGTGCCAGCAGCTTGGGAACAGGGCTGTACTCTGGGGCCAACGTCCTGACTTTC.

The chain combines TRBV29-1 with TRBJ1-1; TRBD1 is a possible D gene (6 bases). CDR3 length: 16 amino acids. The germline gives CDR1 SQVTM, CDR2 ANQGSEA. In DNA, the CDR3 is TGCAGTAATCCCTTCGGGACAAAGGGGGGAGTCACTGAAGCTTTCTTT. It translates to CSNPFGTKGGVTEAFF.

The chain carries TRBV18 and TRBJ1-4, with D unclear. Germline values: CDR1 KGHSH, CDR2 LQKENI. V was trimmed by 2 bases and J by 0 bases, leaving 13 bases between them. This CDR3 spans 17 amino acids. CDR3 DNA: TGTGCCAGCTCACCAAACCCGTTCAGTGCAACTAATGAAAAACTGTTTTTT. This translates into CASSPNPFSATNEKLFF.

The chain has TRBV14 and TRBJ1-1; D not resolved. The CDR3 totals 12 residues. Germline V gene lookup returns CDR1 SGHDN and CDR2 FVKESK. Trimming left V 2 bases short and J 4 bases short, with 5 bases between. The CDR3 spells CASSQQSTEAFF. The CDR3 bases are TGTGCCAGCAGCCAACAGAGCACTGAAGCTTTCTTT.

V gene TRBV10-3 combines with J gene TRBJ2-7; 9 nucleotides match TRBD1. CDR1 is ENHRY, CDR2 SYGVKD, per germline. This CDR3 has 13 residues. The V and J ends lost 6 bases and 3 bases, in that order; junction bases with no gene match: 3. The CDR3 reads CAIRETGGYEQYF. CDR3 coding DNA: TGTGCCATCAGAGAGACAGGGGGCTACGAGCAGTACTTC.

The chain links TRBV12-5 to TRBJ1-5; D unclear. Germline V gives CDR1 LGHNT, CDR2 FRNRAP. The CDR3 consists of 12 residues. V lost 0 bases and J lost 8, with 5 bases in between. The CDR3 DNA is TGTGCTAGTGGTTTGGTAAAGAAGCCCCAGCATTTT. This translates into CASGLVKKPQHF.

This clone was counted between two and nine times. The rearrangement joins TRBV6-5 to TRBJ1-2, with a tentative D call TRBD1 (6 bases). V was shortened by 9 bases and J by 7 bases, with 18 bases between the two germline ends. This CDR3 comprises 13 residues. The V gene's germline CDR1 is MNHEY and CDR2 SVGAGI. Written as DNA, the CDR3 is TGTGCCAGTACGCCCCCGGGGGCGGGTGGCTACACCTTC. Translated, it gives CASTPPGAGGYTF.

The chain couples TRBV27 to TRBJ1-2, with TRBD1 as a possible D gene (5 bases). Per germline, CDR1 MNHEY and CDR2 SMNVEV (reference sequence). V shed 0 bases and J shed 6 bases, with 20 bases lying between them. The CDR3 totals 17 residues. The CDR3 is CASSLSQGLVGLDGYTF. The DNA for the CDR3 is TGTGCCAGCAGTTTATCCCAGGGTTTAGTCGGTTTGGATGGCTACACCTTC.

This clone has just a few counts. V gene TRBV5-1 combines with J gene TRBJ2-1; the D call may be TRBD1 or TRBD2 (6 bases each). Germline V lookup: CDR1 SGHRS, CDR2 YFSETQ. The CDR3 is 17 residues long. V lost 5 bases, J lost 6 bases, and 24 bases lay in between. CDR3 protein: CASRPTSSWGAVNEQFF. The CDR3 DNA reads TGCGCCAGCAGACCCACTTCTAGCTGGGGGGCCGTCAATGAGCAGTTCTTC.

The V and J genes are TRBV18 and TRBJ2-3, with 10 bases that match TRBD1. The J segment lost 2 bases and the V segment lost 3 bases, leaving 2 bases of the junction unmatched. The CDR3 is 15 amino acids. Germline V gene sequence: CDR1 KGHSH, CDR2 LQKENI. The CDR3 loop reads CASSPGTGDTDTQYF. CDR3 nucleotides: TGTGCCAGCTCACCCGGGACAGGGGACACAGATACGCAGTATTTT.

This clone was picked up a small number of times. The chain joins TRBV25-1 to TRBJ1-6; the D is unclear. Between the trimmed V and J ends, which lost 5 bases and 0 bases, there was a span of 2 bases. The CDR3 is 13 amino acids. The germline V gene has CDR1 MGHDK and CDR2 SYGVNS. The CDR3 DNA sequence: TGTGCCAGCAGTAGCTCCTATAATTCACCCCTCCACTTT. The encoded protein is CASSSSYNSPLHF.

This clone has a handful of counts. The V call is TRBV7-8, the J call TRBJ1-6; 8 bases map to TRBD1. The germline V gene has CDR1 SGHVS and CDR2 FQNEAQ. Losses at the gene ends were 3 bases for V and 8 bases for J; bases not matched to a gene: 3. The CDR3 contains 14 residues. CDR3 region: CASSFRQGHSPLHF. As DNA, the CDR3 is TGTGCCAGCAGCTTCAGACAGGGGCATTCACCCCTCCACTTT. The full variable domain, rest sourced from reference TRBV7-8 and TRBJ1-6, is GAGVSQSPRYKVAKRGQDVALRCDPISGHVSLFWYQQALGQGPEFLTYFQNEAQLDKSGLPSDRFFAERPEGSVSTLKIQRTQQEDSAVYLCASSFRQGHSPLHFGNGTRLTVT.

The CDR3 is CASSQERTVSLHF. As DNA, the CDR3 is TGCGCCAGCAGCCAAGAGAGGACAGTTTCCCTCCACTTT. V and J are TRBV4-1 and TRBJ1-6; D is perhaps TRBD1 (6 bases). Germline lookup yields CDR1 MGHRA and CDR2 YSYEKL. The V end was cut by 0 bases, the J end by 14 bases, with 11 bases between. This CDR3 is 13 amino acids long.